This T cell receptor beta chain derives from a study of CD8 T cells in Susac syndrome. Random hexamers were used to reverse transcribe the RNA input (about 0.5 to 1 ug). MiXCR, applied by TCRdb to the immunoSEQ multiplex PCR reads, yields one record per CDR3 protein. This sample has about 120,000 distinct CDR3 sequences, with 85% to 95% found just once. Study outcomes and limitations: The study recognized that the number of individuals in its TCR sequencing and HLA analysis was relatively small.

With respect to this clonotype: Its antigen is unidentified.

Healthy donors formed controls matched for age and sex. Per germline, CDR1 LGHNA and CDR2 YSLEER. Deletions cut 3 bases from V and 4 bases from J, with 10 bases between. The length of the CDR3 is 14 residues. The rearrangement links TRBV4-3 to TRBJ2-1; D gene uncertain. The sequencing input was CD8+ T cells from PBMCs. The source is a human donor in good health. The CDR3 DNA is TGCGCCAGCAGCCATGAGAACCAGTACAATGAGCAGTTCTTC. As protein: CASSHENQYNEQFF.